This entry lists 25 T cell receptor beta chains sequenced from one sample in a study of post-analysis software for immune sequencing data. Prepared TCR beta cDNA libraries contained unique molecular identifiers. TCRdb redid the calling of the PCR reads with MiXCR, one entry per CDR3 protein. This sample has 820,000 or so distinct CDR3 sequences, with roughly 50% found just once. Their antigen targets remain unknown. Findings and caveats of the study: Comparison of patients with controls showed a handful of TRBV segments more frequent in patients, TRBV5-6, TRBV5-1 and TRBV20-1 among them.

The sample consisted of blood. The source is a girl aged 10 to 17 with multiple sclerosis.

This clonotype was recorded once. The chain joins TRBV4-1 to TRBJ2-7, with 10 bases that match TRBD2. The J segment lost 3 bases and the V segment lost 0 bases, leaving 11 bases of the junction unmatched. There are 18 residues in the CDR3. Germline V gives CDR1 MGHRA, CDR2 YSYEKL. This chain's CDR3 is CASSQDRLAGVGNYEQYF. In nucleotides, the CDR3 is TGCGCCAGCAGCCAAGATCGTCTAGCGGGAGTCGGTAACTACGAGCAGTACTTC.

J is TRBJ1-6 and V is TRBV10-3; 7 bases match TRBD1. The length of the CDR3 is 14 residues. Losses at the gene ends were 10 bases for V and 6 bases for J; bases not matched to a gene: 9. Germline CDR1 and CDR2: ENHRY and SYGVKD. The CDR3 sequence: CATSPGQSNSPLHF. DNA for the CDR3: TGTGCCACGAGCCCGGGACAGAGTAATTCACCCCTCCACTTT.

The V call is TRBV7-9, the J call TRBJ2-1; D uncertain. Trimming shortened V by 7 bases and J by 6 bases, and 7 bases separated the two germline ends. The V gene's germline CDR1 is SEHNR and CDR2 FQNEAQ (reference sequence). The CDR3 loop spans 11 amino acids. The CDR3 here is CASTDGNEQFF. The CDR3 DNA follows: TGTGCCAGCACCGATGGCAATGAGCAGTTCTTC.

As to this clonotype: The CDR3 end shows no conserved phenylalanine or tryptophan, and so a read error is likely. The V and J genes are TRBV29-1 and TRBJ2-3; D ambiguous. The CDR3 covers 15 residues. CDR1 and CDR2 (germline): SQVTM, ANQGSEA. Trimming left V 0 bases short and J 0 bases short, with 10 bases between. The CDR3 DNA reads TGCAGCGTTGAAGAACGGCGAGTTAGCACAGATACGCAGTATTGT. Amino acid sequence: CSVEERRVSTDTQYC.

J is TRBJ2-7 and V is TRBV7-9; the match to TRBD2 covers 7 bases. V lost 5 bases to trimming and J lost 3 bases; unmatched junction nucleotides: 10. The CDR3 covers 15 residues. Germline V gene lookup returns CDR1 SEHNR and CDR2 FQNEAQ (reference sequence). The DNA for the CDR3 is TGTGCCAGCAGCGGGAGCGGGAACCCCAACTACGAGCAGTACTTC. Translation: CASSGSGNPNYEQYF.

The chain employs TRBV19 and TRBJ2-3, with TRBD2 matching 9 bases. CDR3 length: 16 residues. V lost 4 bases and J lost 3; bases outside the gene matches: 8. The germline V gene encodes CDR1 LNHDA and CDR2 SQIVND (reference sequence). CDR3 protein: CASSKLAGVATDTQYF. The CDR3 nucleotides read TGTGCCAGTAGTAAATTAGCGGGGGTCGCTACAGATACGCAGTATTTT.

J is TRBJ2-5 and V is TRBV20-1; a possible D gene is TRBD1 (6 bases). V lost 2 bases and J lost 1, with 17 bases in between. This CDR3 contains 16 residues. Looked up from germline, CDR1 is DFQATT and CDR2 is SNEGSKA (reference sequence). CDR3 sequence (DNA): TGCAGTGCTAGAACCCCCAGGGGCTTGGTCCAAGAGACCCAGTACTTC. This translates into CSARTPRGLVQETQYF.

The gene calls are TRBV15 and TRBJ2-6; no reliable D call. V was shortened by 1 base and J by 0 bases, with 4 bases between the two germline ends. The CDR3 has 15 residues. Germline V lookup: CDR1 LNHNV, CDR2 YYDKDF (reference sequence). The CDR3 sequence: CATSRGGSGANVLTF. The DNA for the CDR3 is TGTGCCACCAGCAGAGGGGGCTCTGGGGCCAACGTCCTGACTTTC.

This rearrangement joins TRBV25-1 to TRBJ1-2, with 8 nucleotides matching TRBD1. Trimming at V came to 2 bases and at J to 3 bases, leaving 5 bases not matched to a gene. Germline V gives CDR1 MGHDK, CDR2 SYGVNS. This CDR3 has 15 amino acids. This chain's CDR3 is CASSELGTGDYGYTF. The CDR3 DNA follows: TGTGCCAGCAGTGAACTCGGGACAGGCGACTATGGCTACACCTTC.

The rearrangement links TRBV2 to TRBJ1-5; D not resolved. CDR1 is SNHLY and CDR2 is FYNNEI in the germline V gene. The CDR3 is 14 amino acids. The V end lost 3 bases, the J end lost 0 bases, and 6 bases lay between the germline ends. CDR3 nucleotide sequence: TGTGCCAGCAGTGACATAGATAGCAATCAGCCCCAGCATTTT. Protein product: CASSDIDSNQPQHF.

V gene TRBV28 combines with J gene TRBJ1-4, with 10 bases fitting TRBD1. The CDR3 runs to 14 residues. Germline CDR1 reads MDHEN; CDR2 reads SYDVKM. The V gene end was trimmed by 5 bases and the J gene end by 7 bases; junction bases not matched to a gene: 4. CDR3 bases: TGTGCCAGCAGTGCGGGACAGGGGCGTGAAAAACTGTTTTTT. Its translation: CASSAGQGREKLFF.

This sequence joins TRBV12-3 or TRBV12-4 and TRBJ1-4; 10 bases map to TRBD1. This CDR3 spans 15 amino acids. The V segment lost 3 bases and the J segment 7 bases; nucleotides outside the gene matches: 5. The CDR3 nucleotides read TGTGCCAGCAGTTTTTCTGGACAGGGGGGTGAAAAACTGTTTTTT. Its translation: CASSFSGQGGEKLFF.

This clonotype was detected a few times. The CDR3: CASTFPGQIGEQYF. The CDR3 DNA follows: TGTGCCAGCACGTTCCCGGGACAGATCGGCGAGCAGTACTTC. The chain uses TRBV7-9 and TRBJ2-5; 7 bases align to TRBD1. The J call is doubtful: the DNA matches TRBJ2-7 better. The CDR3 runs to 14 residues. CDR1 and CDR2 (germline): SEHNR, FQNEAQ (reference sequence).

This clonotype was observed a few times. The chain couples TRBV15 to TRBJ2-4, with 9 bases fitting TRBD1. Near its end, the DNA agrees better with TRBJ2-7, so the J call may be wrong. Germline V gene data show CDR1 as LNHNV and CDR2 as YYDKDF (reference sequence). The CDR3 consists of 15 residues. In DNA, the CDR3 is TGTGCCACCAGCGGCCCTGGGACAGGGTGGCGCGAGCAGTACTTC. It yields the protein CATSGPGTGWREQYF.

As for this clonotype: The germline gene is not matched at one end of the junction; a read error may be the cause. The V gene is TRBV7-7, the J gene TRBJ1-2; the match to TRBD1 covers 7 bases. Germline V lookup: CDR1 SSHAT, CDR2 FNYEAQ (reference sequence). The CDR3 sequence is 15 residues long. The CDR3 coding sequence is TGTGCTAGCAGCTTAGCCGGGACAGCTAACTATGGCTACACCTTC. Amino acids: CASSLAGTANYGYTF.

This chain links TRBV14 with TRBJ2-1; D gene unclear. V lost 1 base to trimming and J lost 6 bases, with 7 bases between them. Germline V lookup: CDR1 SGHDN, CDR2 FVKESK. The CDR3 runs 13 residues. The DNA for the CDR3 is TGTGCCAGCAGCCAAGTCCGAGGCAATGAGCAGTTCTTC. Amino acid sequence: CASSQVRGNEQFF.

The chain has TRBV7-9 and TRBJ2-1; TRBD2 matches 13 bases. V lost 5 bases and J lost 5; bases outside the gene matches: 6. Germline CDR1 SEHNR, CDR2 FQNEAQ (reference sequence). The CDR3 runs to 16 residues. CDR3 region: CASSPLGLAGNNEQFF. In nucleotides, the CDR3 is TGTGCCAGCAGCCCGTTGGGACTAGCGGGAAACAATGAGCAGTTCTTC.

V usage is TRBV12-3 or TRBV12-4 and J usage is TRBJ1-2, with no clear D. V was shortened by 1 base and J by 4 bases, with 10 bases between the two germline ends. The CDR3 consists of 14 residues. The CDR3: CASSLGRSGYGYTF. CDR3 bases: TGTGCCAGCAGTTTAGGGCGGAGCGGCTATGGCTACACCTTC.

The chain joins TRBV18 to TRBJ1-2; maybe TRBD1 (5 bases). The germline CDR1 and CDR2 sequences are KGHSH and LQKENI. The V end lost 1 base, the J end lost 7 bases, and 16 bases lay between the germline ends. The CDR3 totals 15 residues. The CDR3 coding sequence is TGTGCCAGCTCACCACGGAAGACGACAGCTGGTGGCTACACCTTC. This gives the protein CASSPRKTTAGGYTF.

This chain connects TRBV18 to TRBJ1-1, with D perhaps matching TRBD1 (5 bases). The CDR3 spans 17 residues. Germline V gene data show CDR1 as KGHSH and CDR2 as LQKENI. Between the trimmed V and J ends, which lost 5 bases and 0 bases, there was a span of 19 bases. The CDR3 reads CASSSRGQQVLNTEAFF. The CDR3 DNA is TGTGCCAGCTCATCTAGAGGGCAACAGGTTCTGAACACTGAAGCTTTCTTT.

This sequence joins TRBV2 and TRBJ2-1, with TRBD2 matching over 12 bases. Germline V gene lookup returns CDR1 SNHLY and CDR2 FYNNEI. This CDR3 has 18 residues. Trimming cost V 8 bases and J 7 bases; bases outside gene matches: 18. The CDR3: CASPRLAGDQGLNNEQFF. The CDR3 region has the DNA TGTGCCAGCCCGCGACTAGCGGGAGATCAAGGGCTTAATAATGAGCAGTTCTTC.

This clonotype came up a few times. The chain couples TRBV20-1 to TRBJ1-5; D perhaps matches TRBD1 (6 bases). Deletions cut 0 bases from V and 2 bases from J, with 8 bases between. Germline lookup yields CDR1 DFQATT and CDR2 SNEGSKA (reference sequence). The CDR3 totals 14 residues. Written as DNA, the CDR3 is TGCAGTGCTAGAGAGGGGGGCGGCAATCAGCCCCAGCATTTT. It is translated as CSAREGGGNQPQHF.

This clonotype turned up a few times. This rearrangement joins TRBV12-3 or TRBV12-4 to TRBJ2-7; possible D gene TRBD1, 5 bases. The CDR3 totals 12 residues. Between the trimmed V and J ends, which lost 1 base and 9 bases, there was a span of 10 bases. The CDR3 nucleotides are TGTGCCAGCAGTTTAGGTGGGGCGGCGCAGTACTTC. It encodes CASSLGGAAQYF.

This clonotype was seen more than once but under ten times. The CDR3 region has the DNA TGTGCCAGCAGTGATTACGACAGTCTCTATGGCTACACCTTC. Its translation is CASSDYDSLYGYTF. V is TRBV6-1 and J is TRBJ1-2, with D tentatively TRBD1 (5 bases). V lost 3 bases, J lost 4 bases, and 12 bases lay in between. This CDR3 comprises 14 residues. Germline V gives CDR1 MNHNS, CDR2 SASEGT.

In this sample, this clonotype turned up a few times. This sequence joins TRBV25-1 and TRBJ2-7; TRBD2 is a possible D gene (6 bases). The J call may not be correct, given that the DNA end is closer to TRBJ2-4. This CDR3 has 15 amino acids. The germline V gene has CDR1 MGHDK and CDR2 SYGVNS. For the CDR3, the DNA is TGTGCCAGCAGTGAATACAGGACGGGGGAAAACATTCAGTACTTC. The encoded protein is CASSEYRTGENIQYF.